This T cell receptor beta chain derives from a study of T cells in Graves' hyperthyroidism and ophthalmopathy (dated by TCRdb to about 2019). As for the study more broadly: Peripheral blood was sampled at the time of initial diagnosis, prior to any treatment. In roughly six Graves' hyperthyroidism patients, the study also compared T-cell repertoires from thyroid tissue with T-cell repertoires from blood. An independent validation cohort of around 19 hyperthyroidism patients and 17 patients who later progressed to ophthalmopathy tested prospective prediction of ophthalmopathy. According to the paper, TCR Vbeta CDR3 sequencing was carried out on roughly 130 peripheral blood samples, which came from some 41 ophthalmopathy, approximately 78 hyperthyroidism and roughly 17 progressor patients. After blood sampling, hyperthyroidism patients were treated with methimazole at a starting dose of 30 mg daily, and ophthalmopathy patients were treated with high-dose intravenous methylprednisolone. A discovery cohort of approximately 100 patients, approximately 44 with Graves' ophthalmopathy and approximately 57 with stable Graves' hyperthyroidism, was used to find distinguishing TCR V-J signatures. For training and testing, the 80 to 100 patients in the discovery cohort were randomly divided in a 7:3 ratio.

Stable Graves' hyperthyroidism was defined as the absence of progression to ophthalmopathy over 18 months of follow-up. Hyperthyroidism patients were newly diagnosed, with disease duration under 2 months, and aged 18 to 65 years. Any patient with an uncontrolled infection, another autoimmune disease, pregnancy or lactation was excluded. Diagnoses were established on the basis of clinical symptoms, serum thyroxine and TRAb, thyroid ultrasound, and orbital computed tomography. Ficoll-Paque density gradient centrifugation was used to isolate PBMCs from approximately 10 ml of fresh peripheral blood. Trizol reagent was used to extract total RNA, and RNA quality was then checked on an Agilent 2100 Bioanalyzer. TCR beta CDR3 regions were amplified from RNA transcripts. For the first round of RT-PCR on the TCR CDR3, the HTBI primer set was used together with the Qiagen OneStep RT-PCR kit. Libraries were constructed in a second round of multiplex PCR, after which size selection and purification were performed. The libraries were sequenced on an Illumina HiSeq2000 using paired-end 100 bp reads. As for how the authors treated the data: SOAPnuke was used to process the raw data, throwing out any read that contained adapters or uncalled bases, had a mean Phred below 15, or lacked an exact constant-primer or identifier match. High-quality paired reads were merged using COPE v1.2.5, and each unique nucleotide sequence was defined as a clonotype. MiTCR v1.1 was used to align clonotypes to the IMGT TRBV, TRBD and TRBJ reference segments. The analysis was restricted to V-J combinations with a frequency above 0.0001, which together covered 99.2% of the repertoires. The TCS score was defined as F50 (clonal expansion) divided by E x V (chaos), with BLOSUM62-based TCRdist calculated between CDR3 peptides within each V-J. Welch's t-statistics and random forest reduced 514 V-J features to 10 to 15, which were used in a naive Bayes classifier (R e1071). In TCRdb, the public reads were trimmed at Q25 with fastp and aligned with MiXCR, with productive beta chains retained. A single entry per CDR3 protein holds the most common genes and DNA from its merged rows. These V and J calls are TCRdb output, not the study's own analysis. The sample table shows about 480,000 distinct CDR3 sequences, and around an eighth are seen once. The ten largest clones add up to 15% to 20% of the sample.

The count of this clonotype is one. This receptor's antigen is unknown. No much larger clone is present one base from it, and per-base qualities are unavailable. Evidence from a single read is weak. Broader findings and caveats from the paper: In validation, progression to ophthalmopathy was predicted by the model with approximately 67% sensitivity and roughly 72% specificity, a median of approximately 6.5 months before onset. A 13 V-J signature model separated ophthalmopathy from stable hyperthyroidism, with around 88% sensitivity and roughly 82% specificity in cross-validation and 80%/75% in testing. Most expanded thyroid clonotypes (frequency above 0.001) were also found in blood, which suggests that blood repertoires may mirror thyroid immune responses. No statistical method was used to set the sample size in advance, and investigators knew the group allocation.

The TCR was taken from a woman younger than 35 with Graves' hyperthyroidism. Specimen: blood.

The DNA reads TGTGCCAGCAGCTTGGCAGGGTGGCTGACTGAAGCTTTCTTT. This gives the protein CASSLAGWLTEAFF. The sequence is built from TRBV5-8 and TRBJ1-1; matching of 5 bases hints at TRBD1 as the D gene. The germline V gene encodes CDR1 SGHTS and CDR2 YDEGEE. CDR3 length: 14 amino acids, cysteine to phenylalanine. Of the read, only the CDR3 DNA is kept; its 42 bases are in frame from base 1. Relative to germline, V is 0 bases shorter and J is 5 bases shorter, with 11 bases between their ends.